This entry lists 28 T cell receptor beta chains sequenced from one sample in a study of T cell repertoires in aging, cancer and after chemotherapy. TRB rearrangements spanning V, D and J were amplified using mixed TRB-A/B primers. TCRdb redid the calling of the multiplex PCR reads with MiXCR, one entry per CDR3 protein. This repertoire shows 2,000 or so distinct CDR3 sequences, 50% to 75% found once; its top ten account for roughly 50%. The template was genomic DNA from peripheral blood, not RNA. Sequencing used blood. The origin of the receptors is a human donor with a blood cancer.

The chain is built from TRBV6-5 and TRBJ2-6, with D unclear. The germline CDR1 and CDR2 sequences are MNHEY and SVGAGI. CDR3 length equals 16 residues. V gave up 2 bases and J gave up 1 base, with 9 bases separating them. CDR3 sequence reads: CASSYGVGSGANVLTF. For the CDR3, the DNA is TGTGCCAGCAGTTACGGTGTTGGGTCTGGGGCCAACGTCCTGACTTTC.

This chain's CDR3 is CASSPRQGGANEQFF. DNA for the CDR3: TGTGCCAGCAGCCCCCGACAGGGGGGGGCCAATGAGCAGTTCTTC. This sequence joins TRBV5-6 and TRBJ2-3; 9 nucleotides align to TRBD1. The DNA end favors TRBJ2-1, so the J call may be wrong. CDR1 and CDR2 from the germline V gene are SGHDT and YYEEEE. This CDR3 spans 15 amino acids.

The rearrangement links TRBV6-2 or TRBV6-3 to TRBJ2-1, with TRBD1 as a possible D gene (5 bases). Trimming pared 3 bases from V and 15 bases from J, leaving 15 bases between. Germline CDR1 reads MNHEY; CDR2 reads SVGEGT. This CDR3 contains 12 residues. The DNA of the CDR3 is TGTGCCAGCAGTTATGACACCAGGGCCCCGTTCTTC. Translating gives CASSYDTRAPFF.

V and J are TRBV7-3 and TRBJ2-5; D tentatively reads TRBD1 or TRBD2 (5 bases each). This CDR3 is 16 amino acids long. With 1 base removed from V and 5 bases from J, the gap between germline ends came to 17 bases. The V gene's germline CDR1 is SGHTA and CDR2 FQGTGA. The CDR3, as DNA: TGTGCCAGCAGCTTAAACGATCCAGGGTGGGGGGAGACCCAGTACTTC. Its protein is CASSLNDPGWGETQYF.

This chain joins TRBV6-5 and TRBJ2-5; D may be TRBD1 or TRBD2 (5 bases each). The V end was cut by 2 bases, the J end by 1 base, with 11 bases between. The CDR3 runs 15 residues. CDR1 is MNHEY and CDR2 is SVGAGI in the germline V gene. The CDR3 protein is CASSYGGLTQETQYF. CDR3 coding DNA: TGTGCCAGCAGTTACGGGGGTCTAACCCAAGAGACCCAGTACTTC.

This clonotype was counted once. The chain employs TRBV5-6 and TRBJ2-7; unclear D gene. Germline V gene sequence: CDR1 SGHDT, CDR2 YYEEEE. V lost 7 bases and J 6 bases, leaving 17 bases between the germline ends. The CDR3 has 13 amino acids. In nucleotides, the CDR3 is TGTGCCAGCTCTAGGACCGACGCGAGCGAGCAGTACTTC. Its translation is CASSRTDASEQYF. Full variable domain (missing parts from reference TRBV5-6 and TRBJ2-7): DAGVTQSPTHLIKTRGQQVTLRCSPKSGHDTVSWYQQALGQGPQFIFQYYEEEERQRGNFPDRFSGHQFPNYSSELNVNALLLGDSALYLCASSRTDASEQYFGPGTRLTVT.

The V call is TRBV10-3, the J call TRBJ1-2, with D possibly matching TRBD1 (5 bases). The CDR3 loop spans 12 amino acids. Germline V gene sequence: CDR1 ENHRY, CDR2 SYGVKD. V gave up 8 bases and J gave up 7 bases, with 14 bases separating them. The CDR3 reads CAISSGPGGYTF. The CDR3 DNA reads as TGTGCCATCTCATCAGGGCCAGGTGGCTACACCTTC.

This sequence joins TRBV12-3 or TRBV12-4 and TRBJ2-7; D gene ambiguous. V lost 4 bases, J lost 4 bases, and 20 bases lay in between. The CDR3 sequence is 16 residues long. This chain's CDR3 is CASSYATLGGLYEQYF. CDR3 DNA: TGTGCCAGCAGTTATGCCACCCTAGGTGGGCTTTACGAGCAGTACTTC.

This chain connects TRBV27 to TRBJ2-5, with D tentatively TRBD2 (7 bases). The assigned J gene may be wrong: the sequence end matches TRBJ2-1 better. This CDR3 is 16 amino acids long. CDR1 is MNHEY, CDR2 SMNVEV, per germline (reference sequence). CDR3 protein: CASSSSGGAIYPKQFF. CDR3 bases: TGTGCCAGCAGTTCCTCGGGGGGCGCGATCTATCCGAAGCAGTTCTTC.

This CDR3 reads CASSITGGGETQYF. The CDR3 region has the DNA TGTGCCAGTAGTATCACGGGAGGGGGAGAGACCCAGTACTTC. The rearrangement joins TRBV19 to TRBJ2-5; 8 bases are a match to TRBD2. This CDR3 spans 14 amino acids. The J segment lost 4 bases and the V segment lost 3 bases, leaving 4 bases of the junction unmatched. Germline-derived CDR1 and CDR2 are LNHDA and SQIVND (reference sequence).

This clonotype was counted between two and nine times. The chain joins TRBV29-1 to TRBJ1-1; TRBD1 might be the D (5 bases). V lost 6 bases to trimming and J lost 1 base, with 9 bases between them. The CDR3 consists of 12 residues. Germline CDR1 SQVTM, CDR2 ANQGSEA. CDR3 bases: TGCAGCGTCGGACACCAGAACACTGAAGCTTTCTTT. It translates to CSVGHQNTEAFF.

This clonotype is termed large. The CDR3 reads CASSSRQDTEAFF. Written as DNA, the CDR3 is TGTGCCAGCAGCTCGAGACAGGACACTGAAGCTTTCTTT. This chain connects TRBV7-6 to TRBJ1-1, with a possible D match to TRBD1 (6 bases). The V and J ends lost 4 bases and 3 bases respectively, with 9 bases between them. CDR1 is SGHVS, CDR2 FNYEAQ, per germline. This CDR3 comprises 13 residues.

This chain connects TRBV6-5 to TRBJ2-5; D remains ambiguous. This CDR3 is 11 amino acids long. The germline gives CDR1 MNHEY, CDR2 SVGAGI. V was clipped by 5 bases and J by 5 bases, with 6 bases between them. CDR3 amino acids: CASSEMETQYF. CDR3 DNA: TGTGCCAGCAGTGAGATGGAGACCCAGTACTTC.

V gene TRBV5-6 combines with J gene TRBJ1-2; TRBD1 matches 11 bases. CDR1 is SGHDT, CDR2 YYEEEE, per germline. The CDR3 sequence is 13 residues long. The trim removed 8 bases at V and 8 bases at J, leaving 8 bases unmatched. CDR3 coding DNA: TGTGCCAGTGGAGGACAGGGGGCGCGAGGCTACACCTTC. This codes for CASGGQGARGYTF.

This clonotype showed up just a few times. This sequence joins TRBV6-1 and TRBJ2-1, with 9 bases fitting TRBD1. Germline CDR1 is MNHNS and CDR2 is SASEGT. The CDR3 is 16 residues long. The ends lost 6 bases at V and 0 bases at J; junction bases unmatched: 6. The DNA for the CDR3 is TGTGCCAGCAGCAGGGGACAGGGCGTCTCCTACAATGAGCAGTTCTTC. It codes for CASSRGQGVSYNEQFF.

This clonotype was detected only a few times. V is TRBV6-5 and J is TRBJ1-6; D uncertain. V shed 2 bases and J shed 7 bases, with 6 bases lying between them. The CDR3 has 13 amino acids. In germline, CDR1 is MNHEY, CDR2 SVGAGI. The CDR3 sequence is CASSYAWNSPLHF. CDR3 coding DNA: TGTGCCAGCAGTTACGCGTGGAATTCACCCCTCCACTTT.

The V gene is TRBV12-3 or TRBV12-4, the J gene TRBJ1-2; tentatively, D is TRBD1 (6 bases). V lost 6 bases and J lost 6, with 11 bases in between. CDR3 size: 12 residues. The CDR3 here is CASRHGGDGYTF. CDR3 DNA sequence: TGTGCCAGCAGGCATGGGGGCGATGGCTACACCTTC.

The V gene is TRBV29-1, the J gene TRBJ2-2; 10 bases line up with TRBD1. Germline V lookup: CDR1 SQVTM, CDR2 ANQGSEA. V was clipped by 7 bases and J by 3 bases; unmatched bases: 8. The CDR3 is made up of 15 amino acids. The CDR3 region is CSAKTGGVDTGELFF. Here the CDR3 DNA reads TGCAGCGCAAAGACAGGGGGCGTCGACACCGGGGAGCTGTTTTTT.

This sequence joins TRBV4-3 and TRBJ2-1, with D perhaps matching TRBD2 (7 bases). This CDR3 is built from 17 residues. CDR1 and CDR2 from the germline V gene are LGHNA and YSLEER. V shed 2 bases and J shed 5 bases, with 19 bases lying between them. The CDR3 here is CASSQYAGAIADNEQFF. The CDR3 DNA is TGCGCCAGCAGCCAATATGCGGGGGCGATAGCGGACAATGAGCAGTTCTTC.

The chain carries TRBV6-5 and TRBJ2-1; D perhaps matches TRBD2 (6 bases). CDR1 and CDR2 from the germline V gene are MNHEY and SVGAGI. Trimming removed 4 bases from V and 8 bases from J, with 27 bases in between. The CDR3 totals 18 residues. Written as DNA, the CDR3 is TGTGCCAGCAGTTTATGGGGAGGAGGGAGTTACAGGATCGATGAGCAGTTCTTC. Protein product: CASSLWGGGSYRIDEQFF.

The chain employs TRBV5-6 and TRBJ2-1, with 7 positions matching TRBD2. The V gene's germline CDR1 is SGHDT and CDR2 YYEEEE. J gave up 7 bases and V 0 bases, and 7 bases lay outside the gene matches. This CDR3 comprises 15 residues. This CDR3 reads CASSLELATGNEQFF. The CDR3 nucleotides read TGTGCCAGCAGCTTGGAACTAGCGACGGGTAATGAGCAGTTCTTC.

This chain uses TRBV11-1 with TRBJ2-5, with D tentatively TRBD2 (5 bases). Per the germline V gene, CDR1 is SGHAT and CDR2 is FQDESV (reference sequence). Trimming removed 5 bases at V and 1 base at J, with 11 bases between. CDR3 length: 14 amino acids. Written as DNA, the CDR3 is TGTGCCAGCAGCCAGGCGGGTTTCCAAGAGACCCAGTACTTC. Protein sequence: CASSQAGFQETQYF.

This chain connects TRBV6-5 to TRBJ2-3; a possible D gene is TRBD2 (5 bases). Per germline, CDR1 MNHEY and CDR2 SVGAGI. Trimming left V 5 bases short and J 1 base short, with 16 bases between. The CDR3 contains 16 residues. The CDR3 region is CASSEFMGAGTDTQYF. CDR3 DNA: TGTGCCAGCAGTGAATTTATGGGAGCGGGCACAGATACGCAGTATTTT.

Remarks on this clonotype: At one boundary the junction diverges from the germline segment, which might be a read error. This sequence joins TRBV29-1 and TRBJ2-5, with TRBD2 identical over 11 bases. CDR1 is SQVTM, CDR2 ANQGSEA, per germline. The CDR3 runs to 16 residues. The CDR3 loop is CSVALGLAGDQESQYF. The CDR3 DNA follows: TGCAGCGTTGCCCTAGGACTAGCGGGCGACCAAGAGTCCCAGTACTTC.

This clonotype was observed a few times. The genes are TRBV30 and TRBJ2-7; D is undetermined. Germline CDR1 is GTSNPN and CDR2 is SVGIG (reference sequence). Trimming took off 0 bases at V and 2 bases at J, with 11 bases between the two ends. This CDR3 has 14 residues. The CDR3 loop reads CAWSVAAGTYEQYF. In DNA form, the CDR3 reads TGTGCCTGGAGTGTGGCGGCAGGCACCTACGAGCAGTACTTC.

With respect to this clonotype: At one end, the junction sequence differs from germline, possibly due to a read error. The chain links TRBV29-1 to TRBJ1-1; D is perhaps TRBD1 (6 bases). Germline V gives CDR1 SQVTM, CDR2 ANQGSEA. The CDR3 spans 13 residues. CDR3 bases: TGCAGTGTTGATGGGGGGCTGCGTAGTAGAGCTTTCTTT. Translation: CSVDGGLRSRAFF.

This clonotype is medium-sized by share. The chain uses TRBV29-1 and TRBJ2-6; a possible D gene is TRBD1 (6 bases). Germline CDR1 reads SQVTM; CDR2 reads ANQGSEA. The CDR3 is made up of 13 amino acids. Trimming took off 6 bases at V and 1 base at J, with 7 bases between the two ends. CDR3 in amino acids: CSVQGSGANVLTF. For the CDR3, the DNA is TGCAGCGTCCAGGGGTCTGGGGCCAACGTCCTGACTTTC.

This chain links TRBV12-3 or TRBV12-4 with TRBJ1-1, with a possible D match to TRBD1 (5 bases). The CDR3 consists of 14 residues. Trimming removed 5 bases from V and 5 bases from J, with 15 bases in between. CDR3 DNA: TGTGCCAGCAGTATCGGATGGGGGTGGACTGAAGCTTTCTTT. Translated: CASSIGWGWTEAFF.